The 8 T cell receptor beta chains presented below share a single source sample, sequenced in a study of neoadjuvant anti-PD-1 for oral cavity cancer. This table comes from immunoSEQ multiplex PCR, and its TCRdb copy is limited to in-frame clones, with some not included. Of tens of thousands of clones in the sample, about three quarters were seen once. Specified time point: after neoadjuvant nivolumab, at surgical resection. Sample: PBMCs, taken after nivolumab (anti-PD-1) treatment. The receptor set was obtained from a person aged 35-79 years with oral cavity squamous cell carcinoma.

This clone was seen a few times. V gene TRBV7-9 combines with J gene TRBJ2-5, with a weak D call TRBD2 (6 bases). Deletions cut 4 bases from V and 7 bases from J, with 10 bases between. The CDR3 loop spans 12 amino acids. From germline, CDR1 is SEHNR and CDR2 FQNEAQ (reference sequence). This CDR3 reads CASSSGVGTQYF. The DNA for the CDR3 is TGTGCCAGCAGCTCGGGGGTCGGGACCCAGTACTTC.

In its sample, this clone was seen a few times. CDR3 DNA sequence: TGTGCCAGCAGGACGGGACGCCTGAATGAAAAACTGTTTTTT. Encoded protein: CASRTGRLNEKLFF. V and J are TRBV7-2 and TRBJ1-4; tentative D call: TRBD1 (5 bases). Per the germline V gene, CDR1 is SGHTA and CDR2 is FQGNSA. Trimming stripped 6 bases from V and 5 bases from J, with 13 bases between. The CDR3 has 14 amino acids.

The rearrangement uses TRBV5-1 and TRBJ1-6, with 9 bases that match TRBD1. Germline CDR1 is SGHRS and CDR2 is YFSETQ. After removal of 4 bases from V and 7 bases from J, the junction contained 6 bases not matched to a gene. The CDR3 loop spans 15 amino acids. CDR3: CASSVGDRVNSPLHF. CDR3 DNA: TGCGCCAGCAGCGTCGGGGACAGGGTCAATTCACCCCTCCACTTT.

The CDR3 is CASSDHGAGAFF. CDR3 bases: TGTGCCAGCAGTGACCACGGCGCCGGGGCTTTCTTT. The genes are TRBV2 and TRBJ1-1; no reliable D call. The V and J ends lost 3 bases and 11 bases respectively, with 13 bases between them. Germline assignment: CDR1 SNHLY and CDR2 FYNNEI. The CDR3 runs to 12 residues.

The table lists this clone with a few counts. The V and J genes are TRBV27 and TRBJ1-6; no definite D call. Trimming pared 10 bases from V and 8 bases from J, leaving 6 bases between. The CDR3 has 10 residues. The germline V gene encodes CDR1 MNHEY and CDR2 SMNVEV (reference sequence). CDR3 region: CATRDSPLHF. The CDR3 DNA sequence: TGTGCCACCCGGGATTCACCCCTCCACTTT.

This chain uses TRBV19 with TRBJ1-2; D might be TRBD1 (5 bases). Germline V gives CDR1 LNHDA, CDR2 SQIVND (reference sequence). Trimming left V 6 bases short and J 8 bases short, with 19 bases between. CDR3 size: 14 residues. Here the CDR3 DNA reads TGTGCCAGTAGCTACCTGGGGCAGGGCGCGGGCTACACCTTC. Amino acid sequence: CASSYLGQGAGYTF. The full variable domain, in which reference TRBV19 and TRBJ1-2 provide the parts outside the CDR3, is DGGITQSPKYLFRKEGQNVTLSCEQNLNHDAMYWYRQDPGQGLRLIYYSQIVNDFQKGDIAEGYSVSREKKESFPLTVTSAQKNPTAFYLCASSYLGQGAGYTFGSGTRLTVV.

Note on this clone: The identical CDR3 is also encoded by other nucleotide sequences in the sample. V usage is TRBV19 and J usage is TRBJ1-5; D unclear. The CDR3 has 12 residues. Per the germline V gene, CDR1 is LNHDA and CDR2 is SQIVND (reference sequence). Trimming shortened V by 9 bases and J by 1 base, and 7 bases separated the two germline ends. The CDR3 DNA sequence: TGTGCCAGCTCCGGGAGCAATCAGCCCCAGCATTTT. This encodes CASSGSNQPQHF.

J is TRBJ2-3 and V is TRBV7-2, with 8 bases lining up with TRBD2. This CDR3 is built from 16 residues. V was clipped by 5 bases and J by 3 bases; unmatched bases: 10. Germline CDR1 is SGHTA and CDR2 is FQGNSA. The CDR3 bases are TGTGCCAGCAGCCGGGGCGGGGGGCGCGGGACAGATACGCAGTATTTT. This sequence encodes CASSRGGGRGTDTQYF.